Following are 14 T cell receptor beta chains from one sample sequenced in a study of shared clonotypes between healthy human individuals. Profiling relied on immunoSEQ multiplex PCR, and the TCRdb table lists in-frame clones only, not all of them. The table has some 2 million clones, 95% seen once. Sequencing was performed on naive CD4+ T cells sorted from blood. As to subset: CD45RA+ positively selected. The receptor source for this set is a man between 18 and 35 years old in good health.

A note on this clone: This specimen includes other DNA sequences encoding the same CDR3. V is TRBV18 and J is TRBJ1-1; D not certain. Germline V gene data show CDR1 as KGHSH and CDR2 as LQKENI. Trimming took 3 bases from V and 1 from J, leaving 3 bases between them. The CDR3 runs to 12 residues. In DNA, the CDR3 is TGTGCCAGCTCACCCCGGAACACTGAAGCTTTCTTT. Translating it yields CASSPRNTEAFF.

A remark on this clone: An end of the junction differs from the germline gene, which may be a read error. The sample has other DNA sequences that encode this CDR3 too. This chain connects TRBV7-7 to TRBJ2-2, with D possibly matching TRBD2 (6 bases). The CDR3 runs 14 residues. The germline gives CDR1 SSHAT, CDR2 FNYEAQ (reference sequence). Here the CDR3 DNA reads TGTGCTAGCAGCTTAGTAGGAGGGACCGGGGAGCTGTTTTTT. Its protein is CASSLVGGTGELFF.

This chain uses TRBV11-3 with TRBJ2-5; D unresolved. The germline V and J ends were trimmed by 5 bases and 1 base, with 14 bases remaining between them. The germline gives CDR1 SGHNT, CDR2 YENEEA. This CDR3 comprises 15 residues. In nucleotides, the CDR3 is TGTGCCAGCAGCAAGAGGTCGGCAACCCAAGAGACCCAGTACTTC. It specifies CASSKRSATQETQYF.

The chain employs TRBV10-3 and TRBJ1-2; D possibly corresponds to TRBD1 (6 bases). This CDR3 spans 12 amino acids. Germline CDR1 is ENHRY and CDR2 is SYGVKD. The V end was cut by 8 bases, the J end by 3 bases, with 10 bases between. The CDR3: CAIEAGDYGYTF. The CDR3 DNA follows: TGTGCCATCGAAGCAGGGGACTATGGCTACACCTTC.

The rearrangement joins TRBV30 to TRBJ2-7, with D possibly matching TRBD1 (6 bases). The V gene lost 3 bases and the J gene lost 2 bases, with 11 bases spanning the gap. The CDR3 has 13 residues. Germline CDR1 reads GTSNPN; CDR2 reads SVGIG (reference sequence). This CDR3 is CAWRPDRPYEQYF. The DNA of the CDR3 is TGTGCCTGGAGGCCGGACAGACCCTACGAGCAGTACTTC.

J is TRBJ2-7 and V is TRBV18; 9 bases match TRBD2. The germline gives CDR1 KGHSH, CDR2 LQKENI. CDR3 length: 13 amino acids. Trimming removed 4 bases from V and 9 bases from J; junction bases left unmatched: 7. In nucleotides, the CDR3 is TGTGCCAGCTCACAGACTAGCGGTGGAGGGCAGTACTTC. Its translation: CASSQTSGGGQYF.

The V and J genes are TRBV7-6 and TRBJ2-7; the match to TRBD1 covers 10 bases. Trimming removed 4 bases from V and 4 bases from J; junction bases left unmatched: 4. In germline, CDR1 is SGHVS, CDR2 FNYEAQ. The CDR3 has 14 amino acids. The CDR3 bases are TGTGCCAGCAGCTCACGACAGGGGGCATACGAGCAGTACTTC. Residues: CASSSRQGAYEQYF.

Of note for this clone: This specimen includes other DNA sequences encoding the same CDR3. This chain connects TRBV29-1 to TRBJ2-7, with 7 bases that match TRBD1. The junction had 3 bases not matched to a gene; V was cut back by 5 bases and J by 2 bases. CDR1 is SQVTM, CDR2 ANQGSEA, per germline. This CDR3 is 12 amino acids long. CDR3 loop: CSVRTGAYEQYF. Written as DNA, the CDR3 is TGCAGCGTTCGGACAGGTGCCTACGAGCAGTACTTC.

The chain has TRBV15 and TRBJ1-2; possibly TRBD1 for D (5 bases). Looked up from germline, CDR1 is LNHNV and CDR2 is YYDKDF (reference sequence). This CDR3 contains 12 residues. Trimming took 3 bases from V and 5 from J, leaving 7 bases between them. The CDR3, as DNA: TGTGCCACCAGCAGCGACAGATATGGCTACACCTTC. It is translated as CATSSDRYGYTF.

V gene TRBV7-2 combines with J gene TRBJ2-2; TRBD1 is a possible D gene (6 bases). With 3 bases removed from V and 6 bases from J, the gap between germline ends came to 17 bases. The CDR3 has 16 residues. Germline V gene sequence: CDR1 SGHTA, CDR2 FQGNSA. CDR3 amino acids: CASSFVGGAGAGELFF. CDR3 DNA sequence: TGTGCCAGCAGCTTCGTAGGGGGTGCCGGGGCCGGGGAGCTGTTTTTT.

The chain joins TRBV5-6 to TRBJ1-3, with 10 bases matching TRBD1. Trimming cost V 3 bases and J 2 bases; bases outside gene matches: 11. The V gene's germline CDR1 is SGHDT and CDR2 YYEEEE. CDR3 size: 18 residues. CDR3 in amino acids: CASSSPWGTGDTGNTIYF. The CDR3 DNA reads TGTGCCAGCAGCTCCCCGTGGGGGACAGGGGACACTGGAAACACCATATATTTT.

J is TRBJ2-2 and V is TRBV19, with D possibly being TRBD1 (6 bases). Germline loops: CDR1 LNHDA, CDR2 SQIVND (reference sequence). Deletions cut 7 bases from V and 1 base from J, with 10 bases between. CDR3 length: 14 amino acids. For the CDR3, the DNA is TGTGCCAGTAACCCGGACAGGAACACCGGGGAGCTGTTTTTT. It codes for CASNPDRNTGELFF. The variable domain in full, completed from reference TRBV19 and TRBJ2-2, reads DGGITQSPKYLFRKEGQNVTLSCEQNLNHDAMYWYRQDPGQGLRLIYYSQIVNDFQKGDIAEGYSVSREKKESFPLTVTSAQKNPTAFYLCASNPDRNTGELFFGEGSRLTVL.

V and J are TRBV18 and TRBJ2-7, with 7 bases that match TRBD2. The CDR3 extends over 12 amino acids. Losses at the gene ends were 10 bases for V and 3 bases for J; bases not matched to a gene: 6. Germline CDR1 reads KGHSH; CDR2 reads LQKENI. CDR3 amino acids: CATTGGSYEQYF. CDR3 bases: TGTGCCACAACCGGGGGGAGCTACGAGCAGTACTTC.

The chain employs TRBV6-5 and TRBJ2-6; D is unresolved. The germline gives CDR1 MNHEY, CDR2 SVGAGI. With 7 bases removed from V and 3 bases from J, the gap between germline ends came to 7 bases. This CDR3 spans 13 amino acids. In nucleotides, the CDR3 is TGTGCCAGCACGTACTATGGGGCCAACGTCCTGACTTTC. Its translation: CASTYYGANVLTF.